This T cell receptor (beta chain) was found in a study of neoadjuvant anti-PD-1 for oral cavity cancer. Study at large: Non-progressing patients received a fourth nivolumab dose near day 43, then surgery on days 50-56. General study points: Only a few patients per response group were TCR-analyzed; validation needed.

For this clone: The antigen is unknown.

Profiled with immunoSEQ multiplex PCR; TCRdb holds only in-frame clones, not every one. This repertoire shows some 33,000 clones, approximately 90% found once; its top ten account for 3.5%. Cohort: HPV-negative, locally advanced oral cavity squamous cell carcinoma patients. The TCR comes from a person aged 35-79 years with oral cavity squamous cell carcinoma. The source was PBMCs, collected before nivolumab (anti-PD-1) treatment.

CDR3: CSVGTYTEAFF. CDR3 sequence (DNA): TGCAGCGTTGGAACTTACACTGAAGCTTTCTTT. V usage is TRBV29-1 and J usage is TRBJ1-1; no clear D. Trimming shortened V by 4 bases and J by 3 bases, and 6 bases separated the two germline ends. CDR3 length equals 11 residues. CDR1 and CDR2 (germline): SQVTM, ANQGSEA.